This is a list of T cell receptor beta chains from one sample in a study of cytomegalovirus exposure and HLA in healthy donors. TCRdb's copy holds only in-frame clones and misses some; the assay was immunoSEQ multiplex PCR. The sample records some 140,000 clones, approximately 80% being singletons. The sequencing sample was made of PBMCs. The receptors here all came from a man between 25 and 39 years old in good health and CMV-seronegative. Both conserved end residues are part of each CDR3. The D gene is left open where the match is weak. Clone size is shown for a subset of rows, as once, few, many or a class of expanded clone.

>NA|TRBJ1-6|NA|TRBV19|15
CASSVGLEGNSPLHF
TGTGCCAGTAGTGTTGGCCTAGAGGGCAATTCACCCCTCCACTTT
>NA|TRBJ1-2|NA|TRBV7-2|15
CASSLAATRGYGYTF
TGTGCCAGCAGCTTAGCGGCCACTCGGGGCTATGGCTACACCTTC
>NA|TRBJ1-1|few|TRBV4-1|17
CASSQDPAGRMNTEAFF
TGCGCCAGCAGCCAAGATCCGGCGGGGCGGATGAACACTGAAGCTTTCTTT
>TRBD2|TRBJ2-5|NA|TRBV2|15
CASSVGTSDSETQYF
TGTGCCAGCAGTGTCGGGACTAGTGATTCCGAGACCCAGTACTTC
>NA|TRBJ1-5|once|TRBV19|14
CASRNSMSNQPQHF
TGTGCCAGTAGAAATAGTATGAGCAATCAGCCCCAGCATTTT
>NA|TRBJ2-5|NA|TRBV5-1|15
CASSLWSGQFETQYF
TGCGCCAGCAGCTTGTGGTCAGGGCAATTTGAGACCCAGTACTTC
>NA|TRBJ1-3|NA|TRBV2|15
CASSEGGERRNTIYF
TGTGCCAGCAGCGAAGGGGGGGAGCGGAGAAACACCATATATTTT
>NA|TRBJ1-1|once|TRBV23-1|18
CASSQPHCPRIMNTEAFF
TGCGCCAGCAGTCAACCCCATTGTCCGCGAATCATGAACACTGAAGCTTTCTTT
>NA|TRBJ1-2|few|TRBV4-2|14
CASSQNPGESGYTF
TGTGCCAGCAGCCAAAACCCAGGGGAAAGTGGCTACACCTTC
>NA|TRBJ1-4|few|TRBV18|14
CASSPGQGDEKLFF
TGTGCCAGCTCACCAGGTCAGGGTGATGAAAAACTGTTTTTT
>NA|TRBJ2-1|NA|TRBV20-1|11
CSALEYNEQFF
TGCAGTGCTCTAGAATACAATGAGCAGTTCTTC
>NA|TRBJ1-5|few|TRBV6-1|12
CASTEGGQPQHF
TGTGCCAGCACCGAGGGTGGTCAGCCCCAGCATTTT
>TRBD1|TRBJ2-1|NA|TRBV11-2|14
CASSLSEQGYEQFF
TGTGCCAGCAGCTTATCGGAACAGGGGTACGAGCAGTTCTTC
>TRBD1|TRBJ1-2|once|TRBV29-1|12
CSVEVRQGGYTF
TGCAGCGTTGAAGTTCGACAGGGAGGCTACACCTTC
>NA|TRBJ1-2|NA|TRBV7-2|14
CASSLQGREYGYTF
TGTGCCAGCAGCTTACAGGGGCGCGAGTATGGCTACACCTTC
>TRBD2|TRBJ2-3|NA|TRBV5-4|17
CASSLGGREGGTDTQYF
TGTGCCAGCAGCTTGGGTGGGCGGGAGGGCGGCACAGATACGCAGTATTTT
>NA|TRBJ1-4|NA|TRBV27|13
CASSLEGDEKLFF
TGTGCCAGCAGTTTAGAGGGTGATGAAAAACTGTTTTTT
>NA|TRBJ2-1|NA|TRBV27|13
CASSLSPNNEQFF
TGTGCCAGCAGTTTGAGTCCTAACAATGAGCAGTTCTTC
>NA|TRBJ2-1|NA|TRBV6-4|14
CASSPRQGRGEQFF
TGTGCCAGCAGTCCCCGCCAGGGCCGCGGTGAGCAGTTCTTC
>TRBD1|TRBJ1-1|once|TRBV18|17
CASSPYGQAAGNTEAFF
TGTGCCAGCTCACCTTATGGACAGGCGGCTGGGAACACTGAAGCTTTCTTT
>NA|TRBJ2-1|NA|TRBV5-6|13
CASSLGRGNEQFF
TGTGCCAGCAGCTTGGGCAGGGGTAATGAGCAGTTCTTC
>TRBD1|TRBJ1-5|NA|TRBV27|13
CASSKRDSQPQHF
TGTGCCAGCAGTAAACGGGACAGTCAGCCCCAGCATTTT
>NA|TRBJ1-3|NA|TRBV6-6|16
CASSYSKWTVGNTIYF
TGTGCCAGCAGTTACTCGAAGTGGACAGTCGGAAACACCATATATTTT
>TRBD1|TRBJ1-1|NA|TRBV11-2|13
CASTGGENTEAFF
TGTGCCAGCACAGGGGGCGAAAACACTGAAGCTTTCTTT
>NA|TRBJ2-7|few|TRBV2|12
CASSELTARSYF
TGTGCCAGCAGTGAGTTGACAGCCAGGTCGTACTTC
>TRBD1|TRBJ1-3|NA|TRBV28|16
CASSPAGGGRGNTIYF
TGTGCCAGCAGTCCGGCGGGAGGGGGCAGGGGAAACACCATATATTTT
>TRBD1|TRBJ2-5|NA|TRBV5-1|17
CASRPWTRTGGAETQYF
TGCGCCAGCAGACCATGGACCAGGACAGGGGGCGCGGAGACCCAGTACTTC
>NA|TRBJ1-1|NA|TRBV20-1|11
CSAIRQEQAFF
TGCAGTGCTATCAGACAGGAACAAGCTTTCTTT
>NA|TRBJ2-2|NA|TRBV27|14
CASSFYRVAGELFF
TGTGCCAGCAGTTTCTACAGGGTGGCCGGGGAGCTGTTTTTT
>TRBD1|TRBJ2-3|NA|TRBV7-9|16
CASSYRQGSRTDTQYF
TGTGCCAGCAGTTACCGACAGGGGTCAAGAACAGATACGCAGTATTTT
>TRBD2|TRBJ2-1|NA|TRBV27|17
CASTRGGGRPSDNEQFF
TGTGCCAGCACCCGGGGGGGAGGGAGGCCATCGGACAATGAGCAGTTCTTC
>NA|TRBJ2-1|few|TRBV14|14
CASSRLEQNNEQFF
TGTGCCAGCAGTCGACTAGAACAAAACAATGAGCAGTTCTTC
>TRBD1|TRBJ2-7|NA|TRBV2|13
CASRGTGGDQSYF
TGTGCCAGCAGGGGGACAGGGGGCGACCAAAGCTACTTC
>TRBD1|TRBJ1-1|NA|TRBV19|15
CASSIVTGGNTEAFF
TGTGCCAGTAGTATAGTGACAGGGGGGAACACTGAAGCTTTCTTT
>NA|TRBJ2-5|NA|TRBV18|14
CASSPASAQETQYF
TGTGCCAGCTCACCGGCTAGCGCGCAAGAGACCCAGTACTTC
>TRBD1|TRBJ2-2|NA|TRBV5-4|14
CASSPRTGAGELFF
TGTGCCAGCAGCCCGCGGACAGGGGCCGGGGAGCTGTTTTTT
>TRBD2|TRBJ2-3|NA|TRBV10-3|16
CAISLGLAGSTDTQYF
TGTGCCATCAGTCTTGGACTAGCGGGTAGCACAGATACGCAGTATTTT
>NA|TRBJ1-1|NA|TRBV7-2|14
CASSYDRSNTEAFF
TGTGCCAGCAGCTATGACAGGAGTAACACTGAAGCTTTCTTT
>TRBD2|TRBJ2-1|NA|TRBV7-2|16
CASSRLAATSYNEQFF
TGTGCCAGCAGCAGACTAGCGGCAACCTCCTACAATGAGCAGTTCTTC
>TRBD2|TRBJ2-3|NA|TRBV4-2|16
CASSKGTSGDTDTQYF
TGTGCCAGCAGCAAGGGGACTAGCGGGGACACAGATACGCAGTATTTT
>NA|TRBJ2-7|NA|TRBV6-1|13
CASGLDGLYEQYF
TGTGCCAGCGGGTTGGACGGACTCTACGAGCAGTACTTC
>NA|TRBJ1-1|few|TRBV28|12
CASSWSVTEAFF
TGTGCCAGCAGCTGGAGTGTGACTGAAGCTTTCTTT